The 17 T cell receptor beta chains reported below all come from one sample, sequenced in a study of T cell clonotyping in hematopoietic cell transplantation. Data came from immunoSEQ multiplex PCR; TCRdb stores just in-frame clones and leaves some out. The sample holds under 25,000 clones, about 72% seen once. Time point specified: recipient sample about 28 days before transplant, after cytoreduction. The sample in question was peripheral blood mononuclear cells, obtained before stem cell transplant. The source is a man aged 55 to 70 with acute myeloid leukemia. Some clones in this sample may be carry-over from other donors' samples.

J is TRBJ1-1 and V is TRBV19; no clear D. The length of the CDR3 is 13 residues. Trimming stripped 6 bases from V and 8 bases from J, with 16 bases between. Germline lookup yields CDR1 LNHDA and CDR2 SQIVND (reference sequence). Here the CDR3 DNA reads TGTGCCAGTAGCCTAGGGTTGACAAGCGAAGCTTTCTTT. It codes for CASSLGLTSEAFF. Full variable domain (remainder filled in from reference TRBV19 and TRBJ1-1): DGGITQSPKYLFRKEGQNVTLSCEQNLNHDAMYWYRQDPGQGLRLIYYSQIVNDFQKGDIAEGYSVSREKKESFPLTVTSAQKNPTAFYLCASSLGLTSEAFFGQGTRLTVV.

This clone was seen more than once but under ten times. V gene TRBV25-1 combines with J gene TRBJ1-1; D unresolved. The CDR3 sequence is 15 residues long. V was cut by 5 bases and J by 0 bases, with 13 bases left in between. Germline V gene lookup returns CDR1 MGHDK and CDR2 SYGVNS. CDR3 DNA: TGTGCCAGCAGTCCTACGGGCCTCGTGAACACTGAAGCTTTCTTT. Translation gives CASSPTGLVNTEAFF.

The chain uses TRBV15 and TRBJ2-3; 15 nucleotides agree with TRBD2. The germline CDR1 and CDR2 sequences are LNHNV and YYDKDF (reference sequence). Unmatched junction bases numbered 0, after V lost 1 base and J lost 4 bases. The CDR3 consists of 16 residues. CDR3 coding DNA: TGTGCCACCAGCAGAGGGACTAGCGGGGGGGCAGATACGCAGTATTTT. This sequence encodes CATSRGTSGGADTQYF.

V gene TRBV2 combines with J gene TRBJ1-1, with D tentatively TRBD1 (6 bases). Germline values: CDR1 SNHLY, CDR2 FYNNEI. The CDR3 runs 13 residues. V dropped 7 bases and J dropped 3 bases, with 12 bases sitting between them. The CDR3 nucleotides are TGTGCCAGCAAAATGGACAGAGACACTGAAGCTTTCTTT. The encoded protein is CASKMDRDTEAFF.

The chain combines TRBV10-1 with TRBJ2-7, with D tentatively TRBD1 (6 bases). V lost 8 bases and J lost 1, with 9 bases in between. The CDR3 is made up of 12 amino acids. Germline V CDR1 and CDR2: WNHNN, SYGVQD (reference sequence). CDR3 loop: CASQGTSYEQYF. The CDR3 DNA is TGCGCCAGCCAGGGGACATCCTACGAGCAGTACTTC.

V is TRBV6-1 and J is TRBJ1-6; D is ambiguous. CDR1 MNHNS and CDR2 SASEGT come from the germline V gene. Trimming removed 0 bases at V and 4 bases at J, with 13 bases between. The CDR3 runs 17 residues. CDR3 protein: CASSEAPSTKYNSPLHF. The CDR3 nucleotides read TGTGCCAGCAGTGAAGCCCCCTCGACAAAATATAATTCACCCCTCCACTTT.

The chain couples TRBV5-6 to TRBJ2-7; 9 bases map to TRBD1. Looked up from germline, CDR1 is SGHDT and CDR2 is YYEEEE. This CDR3 region has 14 residues. Unmatched junction bases numbered 7, after V lost 3 bases and J lost 6 bases. In nucleotides, the CDR3 is TGTGCCAGCAGCTCCGGGACAGGGTCTGGCGAGCAGTACTTC. Its translation: CASSSGTGSGEQYF.

The chain couples TRBV30 to TRBJ2-3, with TRBD1 as a possible D gene (6 bases). V was shortened by 4 bases and J by 1 base, with 12 bases between the two germline ends. The CDR3 extends over 14 amino acids. Germline values: CDR1 GTSNPN, CDR2 SVGIG (reference sequence). The CDR3 region is CAWIRDTRTDTQYF. The CDR3 nucleotides read TGTGCCTGGATCCGGGACACACGCACAGATACGCAGTATTTT.

A few counts support this clone. The chain links TRBV7-2 to TRBJ2-7; possible D gene TRBD1, 5 bases. CDR3 length: 13 residues. Trimming removed 5 bases at V and 5 bases at J, with 13 bases between. The germline V gene has CDR1 SGHTA and CDR2 FQGNSA. As DNA, the CDR3 is TGTGCCAGCAGCCTTGGGGCAGGGCACGAGCAGTACTTC. This sequence encodes CASSLGAGHEQYF.

J is TRBJ1-4 and V is TRBV30, with 8 bases fitting TRBD1. V was pared by 1 base and J by 3 bases, with 4 bases of the junction left unmatched. Germline loops: CDR1 GTSNPN, CDR2 SVGIG (reference sequence). The CDR3 has 15 residues. CDR3 nucleotides: TGTGCCTGGAGTGGGAGGACAGGGCCTAATGAAAAACTGTTTTTT. Its protein is CAWSGRTGPNEKLFF.

Only a few counts were recorded for this clone. This sequence joins TRBV6-6 and TRBJ1-6; weak D call: TRBD1 (6 bases). Germline V gene data show CDR1 as MNHNY and CDR2 as SVGAGI (reference sequence). The V end lost 8 bases, the J end lost 2 bases, and 10 bases lay between the germline ends. There are 14 residues in the CDR3. The CDR3 DNA sequence: TGTGCCAGCTCCCCAGGGGCCTATAATTCACCCCTCCACTTT. Its protein is CASSPGAYNSPLHF.

This clone was counted between two and nine times. This chain links TRBV7-9 with TRBJ2-1; D perhaps matches TRBD2 (5 bases). CDR3 length: 12 residues. Trimming took 4 bases from V and 10 from J, leaving 11 bases between them. Germline CDR1 and CDR2: SEHNR and FQNEAQ (reference sequence). The CDR3 is CASSSPRAEQFF. The CDR3 nucleotides read TGTGCCAGCAGCTCCCCGCGGGCAGAGCAGTTCTTC.

This clone came up once. The chain couples TRBV30 to TRBJ2-7; D is perhaps TRBD1 (5 bases). Germline loops: CDR1 GTSNPN, CDR2 SVGIG (reference sequence). Trimming stripped 5 bases from V and 0 bases from J, with 11 bases between. The CDR3 contains 13 residues. CDR3 residues: CAWDSKSSYEQYF. CDR3 DNA sequence: TGTGCCTGGGACAGTAAGTCCTCCTACGAGCAGTACTTC.

The rearrangement uses TRBV27 and TRBJ2-3; D call uncertain. This CDR3 is 14 amino acids long. V lost 7 bases and J lost 5, with 16 bases in between. Germline V gene data show CDR1 as MNHEY and CDR2 as SMNVEV (reference sequence). The CDR3 region is CASMRNNRRDTQYF. CDR3 nucleotides: TGTGCCAGCATGAGGAACAACCGGAGAGATACGCAGTATTTT.

The chain is built from TRBV7-3 and TRBJ2-1; D may correspond to TRBD1 or TRBD2 (7 bases each). Germline CDR1 SGHTA, CDR2 FQGTGA. Trimming cost V 5 bases and J 2 bases, with 10 bases left between them. There are 14 residues in the CDR3. CDR3 coding DNA: TGTGCCAGCAGCCCAGGGGGGGCCTACAATGAGCAGTTCTTC. Its protein is CASSPGGAYNEQFF.

The chain links TRBV21-1 to TRBJ2-1. TRBV21-1 is a recognized pseudogene. CDR3 length: 14 residues. The CDR3 DNA follows: TGTGCCAGCAGCAATAGGAACCCCGCCGATGAGCAGTTCTTC. Translation gives CASSNRNPADEQFF.

The chain carries TRBV11-3 and TRBJ1-1; 8 bases agree with TRBD1. The CDR3 spans 15 residues. Germline-derived CDR1 and CDR2 are SGHNT and YENEEA. V gave up 1 base and J gave up 2 bases; unmatched junction bases: 3. The CDR3 sequence: CASSLGDRPNTEAFF. DNA for the CDR3: TGTGCCAGCAGCTTAGGGGACAGGCCCAACACTGAAGCTTTCTTT.